Listed below are T cell receptor beta chains from one sample, sequenced in a study of OX40 agonist ivuxolimab in advanced cancers. Clones were read by immunoSEQ multiplex PCR, and TCRdb kept only the in-frame ones, dropping some. There are around 100,000 clones in the sample; 70% to 90% occur only once, and around 6% lies in the top ten. This material consisted of CD4+ or CD8+ T cells sorted from blood, taken in a trial of the OX40 agonist ivuxolimab. The receptors were sampled from an adult with an advanced solid tumor such as melanoma, head and neck, liver or kidney cancer. The CDR3 runs from the conserved cysteine through the conserved F or W. A D gene is named only where the DNA matches it firmly. Where a row states a size, it is once, few, many or the class of an expanded clone; other rows omit it.

d_call	clone_size	v_call	j_call	cdr3_aa	cdr3_nt
.	.	TRBV30	TRBJ1-1	CAWSVYSGMNTEAFF	TGTGCCTGGAGTGTTTATTCGGGGATGAACACTGAAGCTTTCTTT
TRBD1	.	TRBV2	TRBJ2-1	CASRLGTGGYNEQFF	TGTGCCAGCAGGCTAGGGACAGGGGGTTACAATGAGCAGTTCTTC
.	.	TRBV11-3	TRBJ1-2	CASSRQGGYGYTF	TGTGCCAGCAGCCGTCAAGGGGGCTATGGCTACACCTTC
.	.	TRBV4-1	TRBJ2-7	CASSLDSYSYEQYF	TGCGCCAGCAGTCTGGACAGCTACTCCTACGAGCAGTACTTC
.	once	TRBV7-9	TRBJ2-3	CASSRTVTDTQYF	TGTGCCAGCAGCAGAACAGTCACAGATACGCAGTATTTT
.	.	TRBV19	TRBJ1-2	CASTTLQGRYGYTF	TGTGCCAGTACCACTCTCCAGGGCCGCTATGGCTACACCTTC
TRBD1	few	TRBV29-1	TRBJ1-2	CSVGTGYGYTF	TGCAGCGTAGGGACAGGCTATGGCTACACCTTC
.	.	TRBV4-1	TRBJ2-7	CASSQGRARGAYEQYF	TGCGCCAGCAGCCAAGGGAGGGCCAGGGGCGCCTACGAGCAGTACTTC
.	.	TRBV30	TRBJ1-1	CAWSPTGRTEAFF	TGTGCCTGGAGTCCCACGGGTAGAACTGAAGCTTTCTTT
TRBD1	few	TRBV2	TRBJ2-7	CASSEVGQGYEQYF	TGTGCCAGCAGTGAAGTGGGACAGGGTTACGAGCAGTACTTC
.	few	TRBV6-6	TRBJ2-7	CASSYSAPHSYEQYF	TGTGCCAGCAGTTACTCGGCTCCCCATTCCTACGAGCAGTACTTC
TRBD2	once	TRBV19	TRBJ2-7	CASSNRLAGGYEQYF	TGTGCCAGTAGTAACCGACTAGCGGGAGGGTACGAGCAGTACTTC
TRBD1	.	TRBV7-2	TRBJ1-2	CASSLGQGPGYGYTF	TGTGCCAGCAGCCTAGGACAGGGGCCTGGGTATGGCTACACCTTC
TRBD1	.	TRBV5-1	TRBJ1-2	CASSKEGTGYNYGYTF	TGCGCCAGCAGCAAGGAGGGGACAGGGTATAACTATGGCTACACCTTC
TRBD2	once	TRBV19	TRBJ2-7	CASSRGGPYEQYF	TGTGCCAGTAGTCGGGGGGGTCCCTACGAGCAGTACTTC
.	few	TRBV9	TRBJ1-6	CASSVGTGGSSPLHF	TGTGCCAGCAGCGTAGGTACGGGGGGGAGTTCACCCCTCCACTTT
TRBD2	.	TRBV29-1	TRBJ2-1	CSVATPGLAVYEQFF	TGCAGCGTTGCAACACCGGGACTAGCGGTATATGAGCAGTTCTTC
TRBD1	once	TRBV5-1	TRBJ2-3	CASRGQPSTDTQYF	TGCGCCAGCCGGGGACAGCCCAGCACAGATACGCAGTATTTT
.	.	TRBV5-5	TRBJ1-1	CASSLEQNTEAFF	TGTGCCAGCAGCTTGGAACAGAACACTGAAGCTTTCTTT
TRBD1	.	TRBV19	TRBJ1-1	CASNDRGPTEAFF	TGTGCCAGTAACGACAGGGGGCCCACTGAAGCTTTCTTT
TRBD1	.	TRBV7-9	TRBJ2-1	CASSPNTGRTGRNNEQFF	TGTGCCAGCAGCCCCAATACTGGCCGGACAGGGAGGAACAATGAGCAGTTCTTC
.	once	TRBV30	TRBJ1-1	CAWSVEGGTEAFF	TGTGCCTGGAGTGTCGAAGGGGGCACTGAAGCTTTCTTT
.	.	TRBV9	TRBJ2-7	CAARWTRGYEQYF	TGTGCCGCTAGGTGGACCCGAGGATACGAGCAGTACTTC
.	.	TRBV7-2	TRBJ2-7	CASSLVGAYEQYF	TGTGCCAGCAGCTTAGTAGGGGCCTACGAGCAGTACTTC
.	.	TRBV6-1	TRBJ1-5	CASGEASLGNQPQHF	TGTGCCAGCGGGGAGGCGTCGTTGGGCAATCAGCCCCAGCATTTT
TRBD2	.	TRBV30	TRBJ2-1	CAWSALEGSGWLEQFF	TGTGCCTGGAGTGCCCTCGAGGGTAGCGGGTGGTTGGAGCAGTTCTTC
TRBD1	.	TRBV2	TRBJ1-5	CASSGTGGGNQPQHF	TGTGCCAGCAGTGGGACAGGGGGCGGGAATCAGCCCCAGCATTTT
.	.	TRBV5-6	TRBJ2-5	CATARGTQETQYF	TGTGCCACCGCGAGGGGAACCCAAGAGACCCAGTACTTC
.	.	TRBV4-3	TRBJ2-3	CASSQGLPKSDTQYF	TGCGCCAGCAGCCAAGGACTTCCGAAGTCAGATACGCAGTATTTT
.	few	TRBV7-6	TRBJ2-7	CASSPNGLGEQYF	TGTGCCAGCAGCCCTAACGGGTTGGGGGAGCAGTACTTC
.	.	TRBV2	TRBJ2-7	CASSEGWTRLYEQYF	TGTGCCAGCAGTGAAGGGTGGACAAGGCTCTACGAGCAGTACTTC
.	few	TRBV30	TRBJ1-5	CAWSWDSNQPQHF	TGTGCCTGGAGTTGGGACAGCAATCAGCCCCAGCATTTT
.	.	TRBV7-9	TRBJ2-7	CASSRTRDPYEQYF	TGTGCCAGCAGCAGAACCCGAGATCCCTACGAGCAGTACTTC
TRBD1	.	TRBV15	TRBJ1-5	CATSGDRGNQPQHF	TGTGCCACCAGCGGGGACAGGGGAAATCAGCCCCAGCATTTT
.	.	TRBV6-4	TRBJ2-7	CASSAEPSYEQYF	TGTGCCAGCAGCGCCGAGCCGTCCTACGAGCAGTACTTC
TRBD2	.	TRBV2	TRBJ2-5	CASSVSGASGRTLKETQYF	TGTGCCAGCAGCGTATCGGGCGCTAGCGGGAGGACCCTGAAAGAGACCCAGTACTTC
TRBD1	.	TRBV7-9	TRBJ2-5	CASSSYRGSGETQYF	TGTGCCAGCAGCTCATACAGGGGTTCTGGAGAGACCCAGTACTTC